Shown below are 16 T cell receptor beta chains from a single sample sequenced in a study of regulatory T cells in long-lasting Graves disease (dated by TCRdb to about 2021). The method behind the library was multiplex PCR. TCRdb records Illumina HiSeq 4000 as the sequencer. To build TCR beta libraries, CDR3 regions were amplified by Arm-PCR using iRepertoire HTBI primers. TCRdb handled the public reads itself, with Q25 trimming in fastp and clone calling in MiXCR, and kept productive beta chains. Under each unique CDR3 protein, matching rows form one entry showing the most common genes and DNA. Recorded for this sample are roughly 420,000 distinct CDR3 sequences; roughly a sixth of them occurred a single time. The top ten constitute 22% of the sample. In light of the paper, this sample's time point label describes: newly diagnosed GD, antithyroid drugs for less than 3 months. For both TCR sequencing and RNA sequencing, RNA was extracted from PBMCs using TRIzol.

The sample was peripheral blood mononuclear cells (PBMCs), taken at new diagnosis, from a patient treated with antithyroid drugs. The receptor set was obtained from a female donor with Graves disease.

The table lists this clonotype with many counts. This sequence joins TRBV12-3 or TRBV12-4 and TRBJ1-2, with no clear D. V lost 6 bases and J 1 base, leaving 6 bases between the germline ends. CDR3 length: 12 amino acids. For the CDR3, the DNA is TGTGCCAGCAGGAGCAGTAACTATGGCTACACCTTC. As protein: CASRSSNYGYTF.

The V call is TRBV7-9, the J call TRBJ2-5; TRBD2 agrees at 10 bases. Trimming cost V 5 bases and J 7 bases; bases outside gene matches: 13. Looked up from germline, CDR1 is SEHNR and CDR2 is FQNEAQ (reference sequence). CDR3 length equals 16 residues. The CDR3 DNA is TGTGCCAGCAGCCTCGGCCCAGCGGGAGGGCCCAGGACCCAGTACTTC. Encoded protein: CASSLGPAGGPRTQYF.

A word on this clonotype: A much larger clonotype is one base distant, so this may be a read error. The chain couples TRBV24-1 to TRBJ2-7; 10 nucleotides align to TRBD2. The CDR3 contains 14 residues. V dropped 6 bases and J dropped 7; count of bases not matched to a gene: 8. Per germline, CDR1 KGHDR and CDR2 SFDVKD. The CDR3 DNA reads TGTGCCACCAGTAAGCGGGAGGGCCCTGGAGAGCAGTACTTC. Its translation is CATSKREGPGEQYF.

This clonotype occurred many times. The rearrangement joins TRBV5-1 to TRBJ2-5; D call uncertain. The J call could be wrong; TRBJ2-1 is a better fit for the DNA end. This CDR3 contains 14 residues. CDR1 SGHRS and CDR2 YFSETQ come from the germline V gene. CDR3 residues: CASSLVAPSQEQFF. The CDR3 bases are TGCGCCAGCAGCTTGGTGGCGCCGAGCCAAGAGCAGTTCTTC.

This clonotype has at least ten counts. This chain connects TRBV6-2 or TRBV6-3 to TRBJ2-5; D might be TRBD2 (6 bases). Germline values: CDR1 MNHEY, CDR2 SVGEGT. Trimming removed 8 bases from V and 5 bases from J, with 18 bases in between. The CDR3 runs 14 residues. CDR3 in amino acids: CASGPPEGRETQYF. The DNA of the CDR3 is TGTGCCAGCGGCCCTCCGGAGGGCCGGGAGACCCAGTACTTC.

The chain couples TRBV27 to TRBJ2-5; D not certain. V was trimmed by 6 bases and J by 0 bases, leaving 14 bases between them. Germline values: CDR1 MNHEY, CDR2 SMNVEV (reference sequence). CDR3 length equals 15 residues. The CDR3 DNA is TGTGCCAGCAGCCCTGGGCAAGTTTACCAAGAGACCCAGTACTTC. Translating gives CASSPGQVYQETQYF.

The chain carries TRBV3-1 and TRBJ1-2; D is unresolved. V lost 3 bases and J 5 bases, leaving 13 bases between the germline ends. This CDR3 comprises 14 residues. The germline gives CDR1 LGHDT, CDR2 YNNKEL (reference sequence). The CDR3 region is CASSHEYAPYGYTF. The DNA of the CDR3 is TGTGCCAGCAGCCATGAATATGCTCCTTATGGCTACACCTTC.

Note on this clonotype: A read error may be the cause here, since a much bigger clone is one base away. V and J are TRBV6-5 and TRBJ1-1; TRBD1 might be the D (6 bases). Looked up from germline, CDR1 is MNHEY and CDR2 is SVGAGI. Trimming stripped 4 bases from V and 7 bases from J, with 19 bases between. The CDR3 consists of 15 residues. CDR3 sequence reads: CASSSRGAGAYEAFF. Here the CDR3 DNA reads TGTGCCAGCAGTTCCCGCGGGGCAGGGGCGTATGAAGCTTTCTTT.

About this clonotype itself: The junction departs from germline at one end; a sequencing error may be responsible. The chain recombines TRBV28 with TRBJ2-7, with a tentative D call TRBD1 (6 bases). Per germline, CDR1 MDHEN and CDR2 SYDVKM. This CDR3 comprises 12 residues. The CDR3: CASRQERQVQDF. In DNA form, the CDR3 reads TGTGCCAGCAGGCAAGAAAGACAGGTTCAGGACTTC.

This clonotype has ten or more counts. The chain couples TRBV5-1 to TRBJ2-5; possible D gene TRBD2, 5 bases. From germline, CDR1 is SGHRS and CDR2 YFSETQ. This CDR3 is 14 amino acids long. V was pared by 1 base and J by 7 bases, with 14 bases between. CDR3 sequence (DNA): TGCGCCAGCAGCTTGAGACCGGGATCGTGGACCCAGTACTTC. Protein sequence: CASSLRPGSWTQYF.

CDR3 residues: CASSTQDATNEKLFF. In DNA form, the CDR3 reads TGTGCCAGTAGTACCCAAGATGCAACTAATGAAAAACTGTTTTTT. The chain uses TRBV19 and TRBJ1-4; D not resolved. The V gene's germline CDR1 is LNHDA and CDR2 SQIVND (reference sequence). This CDR3 comprises 15 residues. V was clipped by 4 bases and J by 0 bases, with 9 bases between them.

This clonotype was detected ten times or more. This chain joins TRBV27 and TRBJ1-1; D may be TRBD1 (6 bases). The germline gives CDR1 MNHEY, CDR2 SMNVEV (reference sequence). The V end was cut by 5 bases, the J end by 6 bases, with 10 bases between. This CDR3 is built from 12 residues. The CDR3 region is CASSPGEPEAFF. CDR3 coding DNA: TGTGCCAGCAGTCCAGGGGAACCTGAAGCTTTCTTT.

This clonotype was detected ten times or more. The chain carries TRBV11-2 and TRBJ2-1; D possibly matches TRBD1 or TRBD2 (5 bases each). The CDR3 is 14 amino acids. Trimming cost V 10 bases and J 8 bases, with 21 bases left between them. Germline V CDR1 and CDR2: SGHAT, FQNNGV. This chain's CDR3 is CAILTGTAGDEQFF. CDR3 nucleotide sequence: TGTGCCATCCTAACCGGGACGGCGGGCGATGAGCAGTTCTTC.

The chain joins TRBV3-1 to TRBJ2-7; 7 bases fit TRBD1. The CDR3 length is 14 residues. The junction had 9 bases not matched to a gene; V was cut back by 5 bases and J by 5 bases. Germline CDR1 is LGHDT and CDR2 is YNNKEL (reference sequence). The CDR3 sequence: CASSDEGAQDEQYF. The CDR3 coding sequence is TGTGCCAGCAGCGACGAGGGGGCCCAGGACGAGCAGTACTTC.

This clonotype has more than one count but fewer than ten. The V call is TRBV7-9, the J call TRBJ2-1; the match to TRBD2 covers 7 bases. Trimming took 6 bases from V and 7 from J; bases not matched to a gene: 12. CDR1 SEHNR and CDR2 FQNEAQ come from the germline V gene (reference sequence). The CDR3 spans 15 residues. Here the CDR3 reads CASRRGTNARNEQFF. CDR3 nucleotides: TGTGCCAGCAGACGCGGGACTAACGCAAGGAATGAGCAGTTCTTC.

This clonotype showed up many times. This sequence joins TRBV6-2 or TRBV6-3 and TRBJ2-4, with D perhaps being TRBD1 or TRBD2 (6 bases each). CDR1 MNHEY and CDR2 SVGEGT come from the germline V gene. V shed 2 bases and J shed 8 bases, with 16 bases lying between them. This CDR3 has 15 amino acids. The CDR3 coding sequence is TGTGCCAGCAGTTACAATGGTAACAGGGAGGACATTCAGTACTTC. Its translation: CASSYNGNREDIQYF.